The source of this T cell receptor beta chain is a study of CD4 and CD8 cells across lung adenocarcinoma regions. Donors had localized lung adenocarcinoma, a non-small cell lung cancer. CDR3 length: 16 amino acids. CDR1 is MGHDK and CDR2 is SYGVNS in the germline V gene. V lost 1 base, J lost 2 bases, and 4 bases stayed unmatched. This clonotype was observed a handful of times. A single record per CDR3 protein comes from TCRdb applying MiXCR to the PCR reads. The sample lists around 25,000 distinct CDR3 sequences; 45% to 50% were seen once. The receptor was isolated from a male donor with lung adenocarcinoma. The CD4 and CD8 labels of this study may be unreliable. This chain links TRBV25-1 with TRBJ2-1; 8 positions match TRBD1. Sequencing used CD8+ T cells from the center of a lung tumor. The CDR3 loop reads CASSEFQGAAYNEQFF. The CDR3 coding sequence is TGTGCCAGCAGTGAATTTCAGGGGGCGGCCTACAATGAGCAGTTCTTC.